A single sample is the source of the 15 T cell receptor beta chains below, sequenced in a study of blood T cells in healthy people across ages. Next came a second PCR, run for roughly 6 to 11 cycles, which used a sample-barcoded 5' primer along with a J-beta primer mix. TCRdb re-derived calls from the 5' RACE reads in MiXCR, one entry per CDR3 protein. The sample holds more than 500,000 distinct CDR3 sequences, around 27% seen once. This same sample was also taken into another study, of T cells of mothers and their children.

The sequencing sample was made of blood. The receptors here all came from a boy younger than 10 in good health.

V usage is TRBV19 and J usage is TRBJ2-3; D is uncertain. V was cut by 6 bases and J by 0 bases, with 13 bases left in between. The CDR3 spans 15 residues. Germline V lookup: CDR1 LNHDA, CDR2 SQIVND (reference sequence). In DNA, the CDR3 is TGTGCCAGTAGGCCTACTGGGCTCAGCACAGATACGCAGTATTTT. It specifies CASRPTGLSTDTQYF.

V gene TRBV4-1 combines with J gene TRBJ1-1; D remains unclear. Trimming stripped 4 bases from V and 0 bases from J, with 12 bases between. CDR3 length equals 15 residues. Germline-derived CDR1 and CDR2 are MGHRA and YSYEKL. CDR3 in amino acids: CASSPPEALNTEAFF. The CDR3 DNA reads TGCGCCAGCAGCCCCCCAGAAGCTTTGAACACTGAAGCTTTCTTT.

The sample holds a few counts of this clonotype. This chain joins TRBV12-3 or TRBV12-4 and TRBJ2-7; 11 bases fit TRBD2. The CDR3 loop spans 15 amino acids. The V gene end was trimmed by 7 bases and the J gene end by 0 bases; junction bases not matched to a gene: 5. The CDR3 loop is CASTLAGGGSYEQYF. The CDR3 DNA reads TGTGCCAGCACCCTAGCGGGAGGAGGCTCCTACGAGCAGTACTTC.

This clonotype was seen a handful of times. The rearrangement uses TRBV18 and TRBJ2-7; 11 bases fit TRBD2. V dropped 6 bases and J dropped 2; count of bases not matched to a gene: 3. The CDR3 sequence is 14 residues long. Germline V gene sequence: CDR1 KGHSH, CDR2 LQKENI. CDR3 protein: CASSILAGAYEQYF. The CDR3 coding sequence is TGTGCCAGCTCCATACTAGCGGGAGCCTACGAGCAGTACTTC.

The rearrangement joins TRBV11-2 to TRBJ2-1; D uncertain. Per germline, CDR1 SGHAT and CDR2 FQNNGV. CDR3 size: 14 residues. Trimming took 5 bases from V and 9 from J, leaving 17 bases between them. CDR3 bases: TGTGCCAGCAGCCCCCAGGCCCCATGGGTTGAGCAGTTCTTC. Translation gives CASSPQAPWVEQFF.

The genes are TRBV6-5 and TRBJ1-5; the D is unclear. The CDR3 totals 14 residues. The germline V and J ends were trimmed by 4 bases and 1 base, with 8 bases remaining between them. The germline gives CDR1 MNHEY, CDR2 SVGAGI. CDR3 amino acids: CASSSDGSNQPQHF. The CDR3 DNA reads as TGTGCCAGCAGTTCGGACGGAAGCAATCAGCCCCAGCATTTT.

This CDR3 is CASRSAGGNEQYF. CDR3 bases: TGTGCCAGCAGGAGCGCAGGGGGGAACGAGCAGTACTTC. The rearrangement uses TRBV6-1 and TRBJ2-5, with D possibly matching TRBD1 (7 bases). Judging by the DNA end, TRBJ2-7 fits better; the J call may be wrong. Germline CDR1 reads MNHNS; CDR2 reads SASEGT. This CDR3 is built from 13 residues.

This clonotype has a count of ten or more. The CDR3 loop is CASSFRGLEETQYF. In DNA form, the CDR3 reads TGTGCCAGCAGCTTTAGGGGACTAGAAGAGACCCAGTACTTC. This chain links TRBV7-2 with TRBJ2-5; 8 bases match TRBD2. Losses at the gene ends were 3 bases for V and 3 bases for J; bases not matched to a gene: 3. The V gene's germline CDR1 is SGHTA and CDR2 FQGNSA. This CDR3 spans 14 amino acids.

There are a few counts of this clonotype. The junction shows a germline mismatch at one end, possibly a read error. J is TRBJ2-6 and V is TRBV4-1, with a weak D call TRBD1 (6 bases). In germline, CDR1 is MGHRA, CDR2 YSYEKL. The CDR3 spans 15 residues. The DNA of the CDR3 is TGCGCCAGCACCCAAGCAGGGGCTGGGGCCAACGTCCTGACTTTC. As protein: CASTQAGAGANVLTF.

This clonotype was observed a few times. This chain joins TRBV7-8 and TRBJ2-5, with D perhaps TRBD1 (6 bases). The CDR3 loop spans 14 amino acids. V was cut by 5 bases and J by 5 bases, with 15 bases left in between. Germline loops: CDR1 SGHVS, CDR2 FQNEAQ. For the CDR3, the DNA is TGTGCCAGCAGCATGGGGACATCTACGGAGACCCAGTACTTC. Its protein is CASSMGTSTETQYF. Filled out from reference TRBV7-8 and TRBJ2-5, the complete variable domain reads GAGVSQSPRYKVAKRGQDVALRCDPISGHVSLFWYQQALGQGPEFLTYFQNEAQLDKSGLPSDRFFAERPEGSVSTLKIQRTQQEDSAVYLCASSMGTSTETQYFGPGTRLLVL.

In nucleotides, the CDR3 is TGTGCCACTTCACGAACGACAGGGCCTAATGAAAAACTGTTTTTT. The encoded protein is CATSRTTGPNEKLFF. This chain joins TRBV25-1 and TRBJ1-4, with TRBD1 matching over 7 bases. CDR3 size: 15 residues. After removal of 10 bases from V and 3 bases from J, the junction contained 11 bases not matched to a gene. Germline CDR1 and CDR2: MGHDK and SYGVNS.

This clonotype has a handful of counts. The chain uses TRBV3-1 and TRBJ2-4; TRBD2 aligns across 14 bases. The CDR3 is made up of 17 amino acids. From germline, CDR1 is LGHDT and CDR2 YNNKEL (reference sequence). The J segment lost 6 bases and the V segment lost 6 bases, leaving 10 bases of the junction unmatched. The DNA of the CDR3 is TGTGCCAGCAGTCTGACTAGCGGGGGGGCCGTTAGAAACATTCAGTACTTC. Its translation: CASSLTSGGAVRNIQYF.

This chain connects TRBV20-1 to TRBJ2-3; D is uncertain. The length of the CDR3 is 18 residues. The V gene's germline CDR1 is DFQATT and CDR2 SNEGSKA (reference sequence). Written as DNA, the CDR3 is TGCAGCACGGTTTTGACGATTAGCAGCCGGCCGGGCACAGATACGCAGTATTTT. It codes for CSTVLTISSRPGTDTQYF.

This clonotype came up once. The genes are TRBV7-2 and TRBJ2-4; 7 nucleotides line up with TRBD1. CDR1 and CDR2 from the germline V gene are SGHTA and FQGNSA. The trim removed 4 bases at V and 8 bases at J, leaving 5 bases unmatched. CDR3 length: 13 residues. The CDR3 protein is CASSSSDRYIQYF. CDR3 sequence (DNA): TGTGCCAGCAGCTCCTCGGACAGGTACATTCAGTACTTC.

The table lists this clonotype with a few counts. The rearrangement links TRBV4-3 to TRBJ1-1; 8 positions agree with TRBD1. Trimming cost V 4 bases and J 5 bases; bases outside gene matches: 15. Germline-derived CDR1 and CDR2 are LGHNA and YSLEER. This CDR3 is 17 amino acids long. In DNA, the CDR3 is TGCGCCAGCAGCCGACAGGGGCGCGGGGGATTTTGGACTGAAGCTTTCTTT. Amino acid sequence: CASSRQGRGGFWTEAFF.